The rows below give T cell receptor beta chains drawn from one sample of a study of early T cells in non-severe SARS-CoV-2 infection. TCRdb redid the calling of the 5' RACE reads with MiXCR, one entry per CDR3 protein. This table has tens of thousands of distinct CDR3 sequences, approximately 5% appearing once. The input for sequencing was whole blood, taken at baseline. Source of these receptors: an adult who was a healthcare worker with PCR-confirmed SARS-CoV-2 infection or an uninfected control (not recorded which). Both conserved end residues are part of each CDR3. A D gene is named only where the DNA matches it firmly. A row's size may be missing; if present it is once, few, many or a size class.

TRBJ1-1,few,TRBV12-3/TRBV12-4,NA,CASSQRDVTEAFF,TGTGCCAGCAGTCAAAGGGACGTCACTGAAGCTTTCTTT
TRBJ2-7,many,TRBV7-6,TRBD2,CASSFLRTSDEQYF,TGTGCCAGCAGCTTCCTCCGGACTAGCGACGAGCAGTACTTC
TRBJ2-1,many,TRBV5-6,NA,CASSLRNNEQFF,TGTGCCAGCAGCTTGAGGAACAATGAGCAGTTCTTC
TRBJ2-2,many,TRBV29-1,NA,CSVQGGGYTGELFF,TGCAGCGTACAGGGAGGAGGCTACACCGGGGAGCTGTTTTTT
TRBJ2-1,many,TRBV7-3,TRBD2,CASSLAGGWNEQFF,TGTGCCAGCAGCCTAGCGGGAGGGTGGAATGAGCAGTTCTTC
TRBJ1-2,many,TRBV6-5,NA,CASSRTPNYGYTF,TGTGCCAGCAGCCGGACACCTAACTATGGCTACACCTTC
TRBJ2-5,many,TRBV20-1,TRBD2,CSARSPSGIQETQYF,TGCAGTGCTAGGTCCCCTAGCGGGATACAAGAGACCCAGTACTTC
TRBJ2-5,NA,TRBV6-6,NA,CASSFSGTQETQYF,TGTGCCAGCAGTTTCAGTGGGACGCAAGAGACCCAGTACTTC
TRBJ1-5,many,TRBV15,NA,CATSRPSGNQPQHF,TGTGCCACCAGCAGACCTTCGGGCAATCAGCCCCAGCATTTT
TRBJ2-3,few,TRBV19,NA,CASTTDGAADTQYF,TGTGCCAGTACAACAGATGGGGCCGCAGATACGCAGTATTTT
TRBJ2-3,many,TRBV7-9,NA,CASSARLGPSTDTQYF,TGTGCCAGCAGCGCGCGACTAGGCCCTAGCACAGATACGCAGTATTTT
TRBJ2-7,NA,TRBV7-9,NA,CASSRVGDVGTYEQYF,TGTGCCAGCAGCAGGGTAGGGGACGTAGGTACCTACGAGCAGTACTTC
TRBJ2-2,many,TRBV7-3,NA,CASSLKTQGPTGELFF,TGTGCCAGCAGCTTAAAAACCCAGGGTCCCACCGGGGAGCTGTTTTTT
TRBJ2-2,NA,TRBV6-2/TRBV6-3,TRBD1,CASRAGQGFPGELFF,TGTGCCAGCAGGGCCGGACAGGGCTTTCCCGGGGAGCTGTTTTTT
TRBJ1-1,few,TRBV7-9,NA,CASSLVEGRRTEAFF,TGTGCCAGCAGCTTAGTGGAGGGTCGGAGGACTGAAGCTTTCTTT
TRBJ2-1,few,TRBV5-1,TRBD2,CASSLSSGSGYNEQFF,TGCGCCAGCAGCCTCAGCAGCGGGAGCGGCTACAATGAGCAGTTCTTC
TRBJ2-7,many,TRBV20-1,TRBD2,CSATGLAGNYEQYF,TGCAGTGCCACGGGACTAGCGGGAAACTACGAGCAGTACTTC
TRBJ1-1,few,TRBV27,TRBD1,CASRLQGTAEAFF,TGTGCCAGCAGATTACAGGGGACCGCTGAAGCTTTCTTT
TRBJ2-7,NA,TRBV7-6,NA,CASSLLGGGGEQYF,TGTGCCAGCAGCTTACTCGGGGGAGGAGGCGAGCAGTACTTC
TRBJ2-1,NA,TRBV5-5,TRBD2,CASSPIRLAEYNVQFF,TGTGCCAGCAGCCCCATCCGACTAGCGGAATACAATGTGCAGTTCTTC
TRBJ2-3,NA,TRBV20-1,NA,CSAIFRVGTDTQYF,TGCAGTGCTATATTTCGGGTGGGGACAGATACGCAGTATTTT
TRBJ2-1,many,TRBV5-6,NA,CASSSLGATKVNEQFF,TGTGCCAGCAGCTCCCTTGGGGCGACAAAGGTAAATGAGCAGTTCTTC
TRBJ2-7,few,TRBV28,NA,CASSDENYEQYF,TGTGCCAGCAGTGACGAGAACTACGAGCAGTACTTC
TRBJ2-1,NA,TRBV15,NA,CATSIGAAYEQFF,TGTGCCACCAGCATAGGGGCGGCATATGAGCAGTTCTTC
TRBJ1-1,many,TRBV28,TRBD1,CASRTGDGSTEAFF,TGTGCCAGCAGGACAGGGGACGGGAGCACTGAAGCTTTCTTT
TRBJ2-3,many,TRBV20-1,TRBD2,CSARGLTERESDTQYF,TGCAGTGCTAGAGGTCTCACGGAGCGGGAGTCAGATACGCAGTATTTT
TRBJ2-7,many,TRBV28,TRBD2,CASSPSSGRTYEQYF,TGTGCCAGCAGTCCTTCTAGCGGGAGGACTTACGAGCAGTACTTC
TRBJ2-5,few,TRBV7-8,NA,CASSLGDETQYF,TGTGCCAGCAGCTTAGGCGACGAGACCCAGTACTTC